The entry that follows covers one TCR beta chain sequence. Its cognate antigen is unknown. The germline V gene encodes CDR1 SGHNT and CDR2 YYREEE (reference sequence). The CDR3 consists of 15 residues. Trimming cost V 0 bases and J 4 bases; bases outside gene matches: 7. Unstimulated regulatory T cells (CD4+CD25+CD127-), CD4+CD25- non-regulatory cells, CD4 and CD8 cells were FACS-sorted from thawed PBMCs. The method was immunoSEQ multiplex PCR; TCRdb's version includes in-frame clones alone and lacks a portion of them. The data contain roughly 70,000 clones, 65% to 85% of them singletons. The data were taken from a study of Tregs in tolerant kidney transplant recipients. Notes on the study in general: The most relevant donor-specific Treg TCRbeta repertoire apparently came from expansion with activated donor B cells.

J is TRBJ2-7 and V is TRBV5-4, with 7 bases matching TRBD1. The clonotype comes from a human donor in good health. Sequencing input: CD4+ T cells from blood. CDR3 nucleotides: TGTGCCAGCAGCTTGGGACAGGGAGCTATGTACGAGCAGTACTTC. Protein: CASSLGQGAMYEQYF.